This is a list of T cell receptor beta chains from one sample in a study of cytomegalovirus exposure and HLA in healthy donors. The repertoire was sequenced with immunoSEQ multiplex PCR; TCRdb's copy has only in-frame clones and lacks some. The table includes under 200,000 clones, 91% detected once. The sample taken for sequencing was PBMCs. The receptors here all came from a young woman in good health and CMV-seropositive. Each CDR3 is given with its conserved first and last residue. Fields, in order: V gene, CDR3 protein.

TRBV7-2,CASSLSTSVNSYEQYF
TRBV7-2,CASSSEWSSYNEQFF
TRBV5-1,CASSLIAAIGTGNTEAFF
TRBV18,CASSQDTLSYEQYF
TRBV5-1,CASSRTGGATNEKLFF
TRBV7-9,CASSLLGGRAPHTQYF
TRBV9,CASSVAGGPKETQYF
TRBV6-1,CARVFSGSPDTQYF
TRBV29-1,CSVEGGIAGTYQETQYF
TRBV5-1,CASSLGSRGSNYGYTF
TRBV6-5,CASSRTPRLATEAFF
TRBV2,CASDGGAFKETQYF
TRBV14,CASSHSSGGVFNEQFF
TRBV27,CASGGTSRQFF
TRBV7-8,CASSLGGASGGTTDTQYF
TRBV14,CASSQAMNTEAFF
TRBV7-2,CASSLARTSGSPLYEQYF
TRBV27,CASSLMAATFRDTQYF
TRBV7-2,CASSLTGAKNIQYF
TRBV2,CASSEWETSGGLVLSYEQYF
TRBV27,CASSLRGARDTEAFF
TRBV28,CASSLTRRTEETQYF
TRBV11-2,CASSSLTGPGTQYF